This T cell receptor beta chain was captured by sequencing in a study of blood T cell repertoires in COVID-19. About the research overall: Sites in the United States, Italy and Spain provided acute and convalescent COVID-19 samples. From T cells, B-cell-depleted T cells, or PBMCs came the material, which was cDNA or gDNA.

Study processing details: It was from reference gene primer amplification that nucleated cell counts were estimated. Method: immunoSEQ multiplex PCR; TCRdb's copy keeps in-frame clones and lacks some. V and J calls and clone size are those listed in that table; D and trimming were worked out from the DNA. The sample consists of about 150,000 clones, roughly 84% of them appearing once. The CDR3 runs 14 residues. Losses at the gene ends were 4 bases for V and 6 bases for J; bases not matched to a gene: 9. Germline CDR1 and CDR2: LGHNA and YSLEER. Enrollment of patients from Seattle took place during active infection, with longitudinal follow-up.

This receptor was taken from a man aged 30-40 years with COVID-19, enrolled during active disease. The sequenced sample consisted of peripheral blood. V gene TRBV4-3 combines with J gene TRBJ2-7; TRBD1 aligns across 7 bases. The CDR3 DNA follows: TGCGCCAGCAGCCGCCAGACAGGGAGTACCGAGCAGTACTTC. Amino acids: CASSRQTGSTEQYF.